These T cell receptor beta chains were read from a single sample in a study of radiotherapy plus CTLA-4 blockade in lung cancer. Only in-frame clones appear in the TCRdb table, and some are missing; sequencing was by immunoSEQ multiplex PCR. The sample records tens of thousands of clones, roughly 80% being singletons. The source was peripheral blood, collected from a patient treated with radiotherapy plus ipilimumab. The origin of the receptors is a human donor with non-small cell lung cancer who had stable disease on radiotherapy plus ipilimumab. Both conserved end residues are part of each CDR3. The D gene is left open where the match is weak. A clone size is listed for some rows: how often the clone was seen (once, few, many), or a class if it is expanded.

j_call d_call clone_size v_call cdr3_aa cdr3_nt
TRBJ2-1 - - TRBV27 CASSFLQYNEQFF TGTGCCAGCAGTTTCCTACAGTACAATGAGCAGTTCTTC
TRBJ2-3 - - TRBV9 CASSFRDTSTDTQYF TGTGCCAGCAGCTTCCGGGACACTAGCACAGATACGCAGTATTTT
TRBJ1-6 TRBD1 few TRBV7-9 CASSSRTGTGNSPLHF TGTGCCAGCAGCTCCCGGACAGGGACTGGGAATTCACCCCTCCACTTT
TRBJ2-1 - - TRBV6-6 CASSYSTRVEQFF TGTGCCAGCAGTTACTCGACCAGGGTCGAGCAGTTCTTC
TRBJ1-4 - - TRBV18 CASSPLESNEKLFF TGTGCCAGCTCACCCCTAGAGAGTAATGAAAAACTGTTTTTT
TRBJ2-1 - - TRBV9 CASSVSSPSYNEQFF TGTGCCAGCAGCGTTAGCTCTCCCTCCTACAATGAGCAGTTCTTC
TRBJ1-1 - - TRBV12-2 CASRLGRGDRHIEAFF TGTGCAAGTCGCTTAGGTAGGGGCGACAGACATATTGAAGCTTTCTTT
TRBJ2-7 TRBD1 - TRBV7-7 CASSLDRGAEQYF TGTGCCAGCAGCTTGGACAGGGGGGCCGAGCAGTACTTC
TRBJ1-6 - - TRBV25-1 CASSEAGEGSSPLHF TGTGCCAGCAGTGAAGCTGGAGAAGGTAGTTCACCCCTCCACTTT
TRBJ1-3 - - TRBV5-1 CASSLSHPPGNTIYF TGCGCCAGCAGCTTATCTCACCCGCCTGGGAACACCATATATTTT
TRBJ1-2 TRBD1 - TRBV19 CASRMDRDGGGNYGYTF TGTGCCAGTAGGATGGACAGGGACGGAGGGGGGAACTATGGCTACACCTTC
TRBJ2-2 TRBD1 - TRBV28 CASSSAGQGSGELFF TGTGCCAGCAGTTCCGCGGGACAGGGATCCGGGGAGCTGTTTTTT
TRBJ2-5 TRBD2 few TRBV27 CASSLREGGFETQYF TGTGCCAGCAGTTTACGGGAGGGAGGGTTTGAGACCCAGTACTTC
TRBJ1-3 - - TRBV2 CASFRVGNTIYF TGTGCCAGCTTTAGAGTTGGAAACACCATATATTTT
TRBJ1-4 - - TRBV28 CATIRSAGAGEKLFF TGTGCCACCATCCGGTCTGCGGGGGCTGGGGAAAAACTGTTTTTT
TRBJ2-5 - - TRBV28 CASSLVARGKGETQYF TGTGCCAGCAGTTTAGTCGCCAGGGGTAAGGGAGAGACCCAGTACTTC
TRBJ2-3 - - TRBV5-1 CASSYEGGISTDTQYF TGCGCCAGCAGCTACGAGGGGGGGATTAGCACAGATACGCAGTATTTT
TRBJ2-7 - - TRBV27 CASSRTPPYEQYF TGTGCCAGCAGCCGAACGCCCCCCTACGAGCAGTACTTC
TRBJ1-4 TRBD1 - TRBV4-2 CASSQDDQGANEKLFF TGTGCCAGCAGCCAAGACGACCAGGGGGCAAATGAAAAACTGTTTTTT
TRBJ2-1 TRBD1 - TRBV18 CASSPRQGIGDNEQFF TGTGCCAGCTCACCGCGACAGGGGATCGGCGACAATGAGCAGTTCTTC
TRBJ1-5 - - TRBV27 CASSLKQGWDSNQPQHF TGTGCCAGCAGTTTAAAACAGGGTTGGGATAGCAATCAGCCCCAGCATTTT
TRBJ1-4 - - TRBV9 CASSRGSNEKLFF TGTGCCAGCAGTAGGGGAAGTAATGAAAAACTGTTTTTT
TRBJ1-4 TRBD1 - TRBV9 CASSPTTGPGEKLFF TGTGCCAGCAGCCCGACGACAGGGCCGGGCGAAAAACTGTTTTTT
TRBJ2-7 TRBD1 - TRBV9 CASSPGQGDEQYF TGTGCCAGCAGCCCAGGACAGGGGGACGAGCAGTACTTC
TRBJ1-1 - - TRBV14 CASSQEKQQETEAFF TGTGCCAGCAGCCAAGAGAAGCAGCAGGAGACTGAAGCTTTCTTT